The rows below give T cell receptor beta chains drawn from one sample of a study of type 1 and type 2 diabetes patients. In TCRdb, the multiplex PCR reads were re-called with MiXCR into one record per CDR3 protein. The data contain fewer than 300,000 distinct CDR3 sequences, 40% to 50% of them seen just once; the ten biggest clones take up roughly an eighth. Material for sequencing was peripheral blood mononuclear cells (PBMCs). Receptors originate from a man between 18 and 35 years old with type 2 diabetes. The CDR3 runs from the conserved cysteine through the conserved F or W.

>TRBV10-3
CAISESIRAGVSGQETQYF
>TRBV2
CASSIGNSIYGYTF
>TRBV14
CASSRQILSYNEQFF
>TRBV5-1
CASSVGASGGETQYF
>TRBV6-2/TRBV6-3
CASSEDLLSTDTQYF
>TRBV7-8
CASSWTSGGTDTQYF
>TRBV7-9
CASSERECCAGISYGYTF
>TRBV19
CASRKTDSNTEAFF
>TRBV6-5
CASRQGVGEQYF
>TRBV2
CASSEALLTDTQYF
>TRBV29-1
CSVEDLRGGSENNEQFF
>TRBV2
CASRLKGMQQTNSEQYF
>TRBV30
CAWSVMIGTYEQYF
>TRBV28
CASSSPDTQYF
>TRBV19
CASSSLAGGIDTQYF
>TRBV30
CAWSSRGPEQFF
>TRBV6-5
CASSPYGGSRSSYNEQFF
>TRBV28
CASGVHTEAFF
>TRBV7-2
CASSRQYGGVRTNEKLFF
>TRBV30
CAWSYHSADLSGQFF
>TRBV4-2
CASSQDITANTGELFF
>TRBV27
CASSRGTDTQYF
>TRBV7-2
CACSLGTRRDTGELFF
>TRBV7-6
CASSLNTWGRGSRELFF
>TRBV28
CASSKGLTGGGETQYF
>TRBV7-3
CASSLRGQGRTEAFF
>TRBV10-3
CASSTGLGTAHPTF
>TRBV7-2
CASSHRTANTGELFF
>TRBV7-2
CASSLILAGDANTEAFF
>TRBV20-1
CSAMEGQANQPQHF
>TRBV28
CASKSRGTDTQYF
>TRBV2
CASSRTGEGYGYTF
>TRBV2
CASSEDAVGGSLYGYTF
>TRBV7-6
CASTDSSGGNYEQYF
>TRBV5-8
CASSFGRGNVQETQYF
>TRBV5-1
CASSFGTGLGETQYF
>TRBV2
CASSEGQNYEQYF
>TRBV7-2
CASSAAGLAYNEQFF
>TRBV20-1
CSVTNLGLGRVQYF
>TRBV4-3
CASSPPTTKRHPDTQYF
>TRBV6-4
CARIHGVQETQYF
>TRBV6-5
CASSYGSYEQFF
>TRBV14
CASSNRGGGVETQYF
>TRBV19
CASSLLAGSYNEQFF
>TRBV28
CASSPNWLAGETQYF
>TRBV15
CATSMSLTDTQYF
>TRBV6-5
CASSNGPVTSVAYEQYF
>TRBV7-3
CASSFYICSAQGAVYNEQFF
>TRBV19
CASSPKGGYGYTF
>TRBV19
CASNDRAETEAFF
>TRBV19
CASISGDKTGGNQPQHF
>TRBV19
CASSPDRAAYNEQFF
>TRBV6-5
CATTLGYEQYF
>TRBV19
CASSSGLAGGDEQFF
>TRBV10-3
CAISGGQGNTGELFF
>TRBV20-1
CSARGRRDPHEKLFF
>TRBV4-3
CASSLHRGQETQYF